A selection of T cell receptor beta chains follows, all from one sample in a study of CXCR3-negative and CXCR3-positive naive CD8 T cells. TCRdb reprocessed the 5' RACE reads; each CDR3 protein has one entry and no DNA is given. The sample's table shows 60,000 to 70,000 distinct CDR3 sequences. The sample taken for sequencing was naive CXCR3+ CD8+ T cells from blood. Receptors were obtained from a human donor in good health. Some clones in this sample may be carry-over from other donors' samples. Each CDR3 is given with its conserved first and last residue. Each record gives: J gene, V gene, CDR3 protein.

J gene: TRBJ2-1; V gene: TRBV27; CDR3 protein: CASGQALTSYNEQFF
J gene: TRBJ2-7; V gene: TRBV7-6; CDR3 protein: CASSPGTFEQYF
J gene: TRBJ2-1; V gene: TRBV7-6; CDR3 protein: CASSLSGLENYNEQFF
J gene: TRBJ2-5; V gene: TRBV7-6; CDR3 protein: CASSLRLAGELRETQYF
J gene: TRBJ1-5; V gene: TRBV6-2/TRBV6-3; CDR3 protein: CASSYEAFNQPQHF
J gene: TRBJ2-3; V gene: TRBV7-3; CDR3 protein: CASSLSGARTDTQYF
J gene: TRBJ2-5; V gene: TRBV19; CDR3 protein: CASTPDTYQETQYF
J gene: TRBJ2-5; V gene: TRBV20-1; CDR3 protein: CSASSGGTLYQETQYF
J gene: TRBJ1-5; V gene: TRBV4-3; CDR3 protein: CASSQDYIQPQHF
J gene: TRBJ2-7; V gene: TRBV7-6; CDR3 protein: CASSSEGLAGVSYEQYF
J gene: TRBJ2-3; V gene: TRBV29-1; CDR3 protein: CSVDRRAPLSTDTQYF
J gene: TRBJ2-2; V gene: TRBV7-9; CDR3 protein: CASSLTQDPGHTGELFF
J gene: TRBJ2-2; V gene: TRBV19; CDR3 protein: CASSISGGGELFF
J gene: TRBJ2-3; V gene: TRBV13; CDR3 protein: CASSLTSGGAIDTQYF
J gene: TRBJ1-5; V gene: TRBV12-3/TRBV12-4; CDR3 protein: CASSLAYLNQPQHF
J gene: TRBJ2-3; V gene: TRBV29-1; CDR3 protein: CSVEDGWGGRTDTQYF
J gene: TRBJ2-3; V gene: TRBV7-6; CDR3 protein: CASSRVAGNPPADTQYF
J gene: TRBJ2-3; V gene: TRBV7-8; CDR3 protein: CASSLIGGAGDTQYF
J gene: TRBJ2-3; V gene: TRBV15; CDR3 protein: CATSRVPRAGPTDTQYF
J gene: TRBJ2-1; V gene: TRBV11-3; CDR3 protein: CASSGRGIAGGPQAYNEQFF
J gene: TRBJ2-7; V gene: TRBV5-1; CDR3 protein: CASSEGPSSYEQYF
J gene: TRBJ1-2; V gene: TRBV12-3/TRBV12-4; CDR3 protein: CASSLGSGYTF
J gene: TRBJ1-2; V gene: TRBV19; CDR3 protein: CAIWTGHEHGYTF
J gene: TRBJ1-2; V gene: TRBV20-1; CDR3 protein: CSARDGRDRNYGYTF
J gene: TRBJ2-7; V gene: TRBV7-2; CDR3 protein: CASSLSGGHYEQYF
J gene: TRBJ2-7; V gene: TRBV6-2/TRBV6-3; CDR3 protein: CASSRPQADEQYF
J gene: TRBJ2-5; V gene: TRBV7-9; CDR3 protein: CASTDTGETQYF
J gene: TRBJ2-1; V gene: TRBV7-9; CDR3 protein: CASSLSREGGYNEQFF
J gene: TRBJ1-1; V gene: TRBV20-1; CDR3 protein: CSARDPTRGEGVTRTEAFF
J gene: TRBJ2-5; V gene: TRBV18; CDR3 protein: CASSPPLGTEETQYF
J gene: TRBJ2-3; V gene: TRBV7-3; CDR3 protein: CASSGSGAITDTQYF
J gene: TRBJ1-1; V gene: TRBV29-1; CDR3 protein: CSVTGVGNTEAFF
J gene: TRBJ1-1; V gene: TRBV6-5; CDR3 protein: CASSYQGANTEAFF
J gene: TRBJ2-1; V gene: TRBV5-5; CDR3 protein: CASSLLPGQGTNEQFF
J gene: TRBJ1-1; V gene: TRBV7-3; CDR3 protein: CASRNGNTEAFF
J gene: TRBJ2-3; V gene: TRBV12-3/TRBV12-4; CDR3 protein: CASSASPVEGPPGGTQYF
J gene: TRBJ1-4; V gene: TRBV4-2; CDR3 protein: CASSQDPEGLFF
J gene: TRBJ2-7; V gene: TRBV21-1; CDR3 protein: CASSKARRPHSYEQYF
J gene: TRBJ2-7; V gene: TRBV27; CDR3 protein: CASSLGQVYEQYF
J gene: TRBJ1-6; V gene: TRBV5-8; CDR3 protein: CASSLEGNSPLHF
J gene: TRBJ1-6; V gene: TRBV7-3; CDR3 protein: CASSPVGNSPLHF
J gene: TRBJ2-2; V gene: TRBV28; CDR3 protein: CASSPLSDSYTGELFF
J gene: TRBJ1-5; V gene: TRBV6-5; CDR3 protein: CASSDTGNYSNQPQHF
J gene: TRBJ2-7; V gene: TRBV7-9; CDR3 protein: CASSLPGSYEQYF
J gene: TRBJ1-1; V gene: TRBV14; CDR3 protein: CASSPIGQGVTEAFF
J gene: TRBJ2-7; V gene: TRBV14; CDR3 protein: CASSQEAAMGLYEQYF
J gene: TRBJ1-1; V gene: TRBV4-1; CDR3 protein: CASSQGQGSNEAFF
J gene: TRBJ1-4; V gene: TRBV14; CDR3 protein: CASSQDVGGEYEKLFF
J gene: TRBJ2-6; V gene: TRBV7-9; CDR3 protein: CASSFSGTGANVLTF
J gene: TRBJ2-1; V gene: TRBV29-1; CDR3 protein: CSVEDGESSYNEQFF
J gene: TRBJ1-2; V gene: TRBV28; CDR3 protein: CASSLDRGPYTF
J gene: TRBJ2-3; V gene: TRBV4-3; CDR3 protein: CASSQDASTSSTDTQYF
J gene: TRBJ2-7; V gene: TRBV7-3; CDR3 protein: CASSFAGGAYEQYF
J gene: TRBJ2-7; V gene: TRBV11-2; CDR3 protein: CASSLAGTYEQYF
J gene: TRBJ2-3; V gene: TRBV11-2; CDR3 protein: CASSLEVATDTQYF
J gene: TRBJ2-2; V gene: TRBV20-1; CDR3 protein: CSARDLASEGGGDTGELFF
J gene: TRBJ2-1; V gene: TRBV6-2/TRBV6-3; CDR3 protein: CASSYSWATLGQFF